What follows describes a single T cell receptor beta chain. Its antigen is undetermined. The sample comes from a study of graft-versus-host responses after intestinal transplantation. The wider study: Recipients uniformly received anti-thymocyte globulin induction, followed by tacrolimus and steroids for approximately 3 years.

This CDR3 contains 19 residues. J was trimmed by 4 bases and V by 0 bases; bases with no gene match: 15. The germline CDR1 and CDR2 sequences are MGHRA and YSYEKL. Whole-study results and caveats: Individuals carrying graft-donor T cell macrochimerism showed high graft-versus-host to host-versus-graft clonal ratios in allografts. Marrow from the recipient contained GvH clones, some of which had appeared first in ileum or blood.

Sequencing was performed with immunoSEQ multiplex PCR; in TCRdb, only in-frame clones are kept and a portion is missing. Among 45,000 to 65,000 clones, roughly 93% were seen once, and the ten largest hold 0.38%. The J gene is TRBJ2-3, the V gene TRBV4-1, with 8 bases lining up with TRBD2. The sample consisted of unstimulated CD4+ T cells sorted from spleen or lymph node cells, taken before transplant. The origin of this receptor is a human donor who was the organ donor for an intestinal transplant. CDR3 protein: CASSQEIIGTRSMPDTQYF. CDR3 DNA: TGCGCCAGCAGCCAAGAAATAATAGGGACTAGAAGTATGCCAGATACGCAGTATTTT.